The source of this T cell receptor (beta chain) is a study of radiation and T cells in renal cell carcinoma. Whole-study findings and limits: Top tumor clonotypes rose in blood 2 weeks post-radiation, then contracted.

The CDR3 runs to 14 residues. Germline V gene lookup returns CDR1 SGHRS and CDR2 YFSETQ. V gave up 2 bases and J gave up 4 bases, with 11 bases separating them. Time point denoted: blood 2 weeks post-SBRT. Treatment: 15 Gy SBRT to primary tumor, nephrectomy 4 weeks later. The patient's renal cell carcinoma had clear cell pathology. Libraries were prepared by immunoSEQ multiplex PCR; TCRdb keeps only in-frame clonotypes and omits some of them. The sample includes 60,000 to 80,000 clones, more than 75% of them seen just once. With respect to this clone: Antigen unknown.

This material consisted of blood, taken from a patient whose treatment included radiotherapy and nephrectomy. This chain connects TRBV5-1 to TRBJ2-3; no definite D call. The receptor's source is a man in his 60s with renal cell carcinoma. CDR3 residues: CASSFVGSADTQYF. The CDR3 DNA sequence: TGCGCCAGCAGCTTCGTCGGGTCGGCAGATACGCAGTATTTT.